This entry is about one T cell receptor beta chain. Assay: immunoSEQ multiplex PCR; the TCRdb copy retains only in-frame clones and omits some. The sample shows 12,000 or so clones, under 95% of them seen only once. The data were taken from a study of blood T cell repertoires in COVID-19. Study-wide context: In each case, the material was cDNA or gDNA derived from T cells, B-cell-depleted T cells, or PBMCs.

Germline-derived CDR1 and CDR2 are SGHRS and YFSETQ. The trim removed 0 bases at V and 5 bases at J, leaving 5 bases unmatched. This CDR3 is 14 amino acids long. The chain joins TRBV5-1 to TRBJ2-7, with TRBD2 matching 7 bases. The TCR was taken from a man aged 65-85 years with active COVID-19. Sequencing was done on a sample of peripheral blood. This chain's CDR3 is CASSLAVGGDEQYF. The CDR3, as DNA: TGCGCCAGCAGCTTGGCGGTGGGAGGGGACGAGCAGTACTTC.